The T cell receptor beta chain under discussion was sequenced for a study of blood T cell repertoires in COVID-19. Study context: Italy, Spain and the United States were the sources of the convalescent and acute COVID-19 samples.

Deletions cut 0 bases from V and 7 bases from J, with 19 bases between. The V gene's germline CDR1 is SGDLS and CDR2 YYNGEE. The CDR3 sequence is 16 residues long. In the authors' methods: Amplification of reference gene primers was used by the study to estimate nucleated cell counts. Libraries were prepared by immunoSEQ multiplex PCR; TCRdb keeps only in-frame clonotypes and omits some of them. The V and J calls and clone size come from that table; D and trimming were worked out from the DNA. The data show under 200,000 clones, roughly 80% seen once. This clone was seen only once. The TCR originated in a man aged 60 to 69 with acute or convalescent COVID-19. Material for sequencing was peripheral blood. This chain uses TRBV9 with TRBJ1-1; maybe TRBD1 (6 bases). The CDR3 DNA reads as TGTGCCAGCAGCGTAGAGGCAGGGGCTGGTTTTGGTGAAGCTTTCTTT. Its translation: CASSVEAGAGFGEAFF.